The 2 T cell receptor beta chains in this list originate from one sample, sequenced in a study of blood T cell repertoires in COVID-19 (dated by TCRdb to 2018 to 2021). The library was obtained by the immunoSEQ multiplex PCR assay. Sourced from immuneACCESS, this table was stored by TCRdb with only in-frame sequences that have V and J called. A share of the clones is absent; for the studies checked, an unresolved V gene accounts for under half, and the remainder has no known explanation. This sample comprises some 130,000 clones, around 80% of them detected only once. The ten most abundant clones make up 9.5% to 13% of the sample. The specimen sequenced was peripheral blood. These TCRs come from a man in his 60s who had recovered from COVID-19.

The chain combines TRBV28 with TRBJ2-4, with D tentatively TRBD1 (5 bases). The V and J ends lost 5 bases and 5 bases respectively, with 10 bases between them. CDR1 is MDHEN and CDR2 is SYDVKM in the germline V gene. This CDR3 comprises 13 residues. The CDR3 reads CASSHRSQNIQYF. The CDR3, as DNA: TGTGCCAGCAGTCACAGGTCTCAAAACATTCAGTACTTC.

The rearrangement joins TRBV5-1 to TRBJ2-7, with 10 nucleotides matching TRBD2. This CDR3 spans 14 amino acids. Germline CDR1 reads SGHRS; CDR2 reads YFSETQ. J gave up 5 bases and V 4 bases, and 6 bases lay outside the gene matches. CDR3: CASSTGTSAHEQYF. CDR3 DNA: TGCGCCAGCAGCACCGGGACTAGCGCGCACGAGCAGTACTTC.